The 17 T cell receptor beta chains below come from one sample, sequenced in a study of T cell responses to AZD1222 COVID-19 vaccine. Only in-frame clones appear in the TCRdb table, and some are missing; sequencing was by immunoSEQ multiplex PCR. The table lists around 100,000 clones, around 87% of them singletons. Sample: peripheral blood, taken on day 0 of AZD1222 vaccination. These receptor sequences come from an adult in good health.

The CDR3 coding sequence is TGCGCCAGCAGCTTGGGAACTACAAACTCTGGAAACACCATATATTTT. It codes for CASSLGTTNSGNTIYF. The chain uses TRBV5-1 and TRBJ1-3; D call uncertain. Trimming cost V 0 bases and J 0 bases, with 10 bases left between them. The CDR3 runs to 16 residues. Germline lookup yields CDR1 SGHRS and CDR2 YFSETQ.

V and J are TRBV5-4 and TRBJ1-1; D is undetermined. Germline CDR1 is SGHNT and CDR2 is YYREEE (reference sequence). The CDR3 is 14 residues long. The V and J ends lost 1 base and 4 bases respectively, with 11 bases between them. CDR3 DNA sequence: TGTGCCAGCAGCTTGCAGGCCCCGATCACTGAAGCTTTCTTT. It codes for CASSLQAPITEAFF.

The chain joins TRBV7-6 to TRBJ1-2; a possible D gene is TRBD1 (6 bases). The ends were cut back, 5 bases at V and 7 bases at J, with 17 bases in the middle. The V gene's germline CDR1 is SGHVS and CDR2 FNYEAQ. The CDR3 runs to 14 residues. This chain's CDR3 is CASSPAGAASGYTF. For the CDR3, the DNA is TGTGCCAGCAGCCCGGCGGGGGCTGCCTCTGGCTACACCTTC. The full variable domain, with the rest looked up from reference TRBV7-6 and TRBJ1-2, is GAGVSQSPRYKVTKRGQDVALRCDPISGHVSLYWYRQALGQGPEFLTYFNYEAQQDKSGLPNDRFSAERPEGSISTLTIQRTEQRDSAMYRCASSPAGAASGYTFGSGTRLTVV.

The chain couples TRBV5-1 to TRBJ1-1; no firm D call. The V gene's germline CDR1 is SGHRS and CDR2 YFSETQ. V lost 4 bases to trimming and J lost 1 base, with 20 bases between them. The CDR3 length is 17 residues. CDR3 nucleotides: TGCGCCAGCAGCGGGCAGAAACAAGACCTTTGGAACACTGAAGCTTTCTTT. Protein sequence: CASSGQKQDLWNTEAFF.

The chain links TRBV6-6 to TRBJ1-1; maybe TRBD1 (5 bases). CDR1 and CDR2 from the germline V gene are MNHNY and SVGAGI (reference sequence). This CDR3 comprises 13 residues. V lost 6 bases, J lost 2 bases, and 10 bases lay in between. Here the CDR3 DNA reads TGTGCCAGCAGCCGGGACTACAACACTGAAGCTTTCTTT. Its protein is CASSRDYNTEAFF.

The chain recombines TRBV11-2 with TRBJ2-2; no definite D call. The CDR3 extends over 16 amino acids. CDR1 SGHAT and CDR2 FQNNGV come from the germline V gene. V lost 5 bases, J lost 3 bases, and 16 bases lay in between. CDR3 DNA: TGTGCCAGCAGCGAATCCCCTGGCTGGGACACCGGGGAGCTGTTTTTT. Its protein is CASSESPGWDTGELFF.

V gene TRBV9 combines with J gene TRBJ2-3; weak D call: TRBD1 (6 bases). The CDR3 sequence is 15 residues long. V shed 1 base and J shed 7 bases, with 16 bases lying between them. Germline V gene lookup returns CDR1 SGDLS and CDR2 YYNGEE. The CDR3, as DNA: TGTGCCAGCAGCGTATTTGGGGGCCCAGGGAATACGCAGTATTTT. Translated, it gives CASSVFGGPGNTQYF.

The chain links TRBV7-3 to TRBJ2-3, with 7 bases fitting TRBD2. In germline, CDR1 is SGHTA, CDR2 FQGTGA. This CDR3 is 16 amino acids long. J gave up 0 bases and V 1 base, and 4 bases lay outside the gene matches. The CDR3 reads CASSLMSSGSTDTQYF. The CDR3 DNA is TGTGCCAGCAGCTTAATGAGTAGCGGGAGCACAGATACGCAGTATTTT.

There are a few counts of this clone. The chain combines TRBV12-5 with TRBJ1-1; a possible D gene is TRBD1 (5 bases). The germline gives CDR1 LGHNT, CDR2 FRNRAP. Trimming removed 3 bases from V and 11 bases from J, with 13 bases in between. The CDR3 is made up of 12 amino acids. The CDR3 region is CASGFGQGSAFF. The CDR3 nucleotides are TGTGCTAGTGGTTTTGGGCAGGGATCCGCTTTCTTT.

V and J are TRBV13 and TRBJ2-7; 8 bases agree with TRBD1. Germline CDR1 PRHDT, CDR2 FYEKMQ (reference sequence). The CDR3 spans 18 residues. Trimming at V came to 5 bases and at J to 0 bases, leaving 15 bases not matched to a gene. The CDR3: CASSLLSRTGLSSYEQYF. Written as DNA, the CDR3 is TGTGCCAGCAGCCTCCTATCTCGGACAGGGCTAAGCTCCTACGAGCAGTACTTC.

V usage is TRBV4-1 and J usage is TRBJ1-2, with a possible D match to TRBD1 (6 bases). This CDR3 is 16 amino acids long. Germline V gene sequence: CDR1 MGHRA, CDR2 YSYEKL. V was pared by 0 bases and J by 8 bases, with 19 bases between. CDR3 residues: CASSQDPMGAPSGYTF. The CDR3 DNA is TGCGCCAGCAGCCAAGATCCTATGGGGGCCCCCAGCGGCTACACCTTC.

The V call is TRBV30, the J call TRBJ1-2, with TRBD1 as a possible D gene (6 bases). Germline lookup yields CDR1 GTSNPN and CDR2 SVGIG (reference sequence). Trimming left V 2 bases short and J 6 bases short, with 13 bases between. The CDR3 is 13 amino acids. The DNA for the CDR3 is TGTGCCTGGAGTCTCGGGAGGGGGGATGGCTACACCTTC. It codes for CAWSLGRGDGYTF.

The rearrangement links TRBV11-2 to TRBJ1-6; D ambiguous. This CDR3 is 14 amino acids long. CDR1 is SGHAT and CDR2 is FQNNGV in the germline V gene. V shed 5 bases and J shed 6 bases, with 11 bases lying between them. CDR3 DNA sequence: TGTGCCAGCAGCCTGCAGGTGCTTAATTCACCCCTCCACTTT. This sequence encodes CASSLQVLNSPLHF.

J is TRBJ1-4 and V is TRBV5-4; TRBD1 might be the D (6 bases). CDR1 and CDR2 from the germline V gene are SGHNT and YYREEE (reference sequence). V lost 4 bases, J lost 6 bases, and 16 bases lay in between. The CDR3 sequence is 15 residues long. CDR3 loop: CASSLKQGRHEKLFF. The CDR3, as DNA: TGTGCCAGCAGCCTAAAACAGGGTAGACATGAAAAACTGTTTTTT.

The CDR3, as DNA: TGTGCCAGCAGTGATTACCCTATGGGGACTGAAGCTTTCTTT. Its protein is CASSDYPMGTEAFF. This chain links TRBV6-1 with TRBJ1-1; D unresolved. Germline CDR1 and CDR2: MNHNS and SASEGT. Trimming left V 3 bases short and J 5 bases short, with 13 bases between. CDR3 length equals 14 residues.

The chain carries TRBV20-1 and TRBJ2-5; D is undetermined. Germline assignment: CDR1 DFQATT and CDR2 SNEGSKA (reference sequence). This CDR3 spans 10 amino acids. Trimming cost V 6 bases and J 5 bases, with 7 bases left between them. The CDR3 loop is CSAGKETQYF. The DNA of the CDR3 is TGCAGTGCGGGAAAGGAGACCCAGTACTTC.

This sequence joins TRBV10-3 and TRBJ2-1; either TRBD1 or TRBD2 may supply D (5 bases each). The CDR3 consists of 16 residues. CDR1 is ENHRY and CDR2 is SYGVKD in the germline V gene. Trimming pared 0 bases from V and 10 bases from J, leaving 19 bases between. The CDR3 is CAISESTTGRGREQFF. CDR3 DNA sequence: TGTGCCATCAGTGAGTCTACTACGGGACGGGGTAGAGAGCAGTTCTTC.